This T cell receptor (beta chain) derives from a study of liver allograft versus peripheral blood T cells (TCRdb year 2020). Regarding the research as a whole: In liver transplant recipients, the study looked at T cell receptor repertoires in the peripheral blood and set them against the repertoires found within the transplanted livers. The investigation overall reported the following: According to the report, the T cell receptor repertoires detected in peripheral blood were different from the repertoires found inside liver allografts.

CDR1 is given as GTSNPN and CDR2 as SVGIG, both from the germline V gene (reference sequence). The V and J ends are trimmed by 2 bases and 0 bases, leaving 5 bases between them. The CDR3 runs 12 residues from the cysteine to the phenylalanine. Of the read, only the CDR3 DNA is kept; its 36 bases are in frame from base 1. The sequencing machine was an Illumina MiSeq. The public sequencing data were trimmed at Q25 with fastp and processed into clonotypes with MiXCR by TCRdb, which kept only in-frame beta chains. CDR3 protein duplicates are merged, each entry listing the most common genes and DNA. The sample table shows 13,000 or so distinct CDR3 sequences, and approximately 17% are seen once. Of the sample, approximately 13% falls within the top ten clones. A few counts support this clonotype. Its antigen remains undetermined. Within one base of it there is no much larger clone, and no base qualities were kept.

The receptor was derived from a human patient who had a liver transplant. Following transplantation, T cells from the graft donor may be among those present. Recombination connected TRBV30 to TRBJ2-7, with an unclear D gene assignment. The CDR3 protein is CAWSLSSYEQYF. The nucleotide sequence is given as TGTGCCTGGAGTCTGAGCTCCTACGAGCAGTACTTC. With all but the CDR3 taken from the reference TRBV30 and TRBJ2-7 genes, the full variable domain is: SQTIHQWPATLVQPVGSPLSLECTVEGTSNPNLYWYRQAAGRGLQLLFYSVGIGQISSEVPQNLSASRPQDRQFILSSKKLLLSDSGFYLCAWSLSSYEQYFGPGTRLTVT.